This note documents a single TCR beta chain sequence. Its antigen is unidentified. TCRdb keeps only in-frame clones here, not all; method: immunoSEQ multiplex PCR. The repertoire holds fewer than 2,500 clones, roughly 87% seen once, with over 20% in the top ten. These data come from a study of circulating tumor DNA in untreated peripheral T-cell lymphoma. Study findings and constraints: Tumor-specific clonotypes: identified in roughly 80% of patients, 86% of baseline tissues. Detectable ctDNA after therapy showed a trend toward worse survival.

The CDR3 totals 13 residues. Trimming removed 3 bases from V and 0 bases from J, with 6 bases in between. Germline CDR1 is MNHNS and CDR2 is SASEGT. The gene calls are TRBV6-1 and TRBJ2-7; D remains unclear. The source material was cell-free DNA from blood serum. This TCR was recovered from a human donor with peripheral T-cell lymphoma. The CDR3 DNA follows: TGTGCCAGCAGTGACCTCGGCTCCTACGAGCAGTACTTC. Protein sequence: CASSDLGSYEQYF.